This T cell receptor beta chain was identified in a study of blood T cell repertoires in COVID-19. V lost 3 bases, J lost 7 bases, and 4 bases stayed unmatched. The CDR3 is 14 residues long. Germline V gene data show CDR1 as SGDLS and CDR2 as YYNGEE. There are a few counts of this clone. Only in-frame clones appear in the TCRdb table, and some are missing; sequencing was by immunoSEQ multiplex PCR. The repertoire holds fewer than 300,000 clones, with about nine tenths as singletons. This chain uses TRBV9 with TRBJ1-2; 12 bases fit TRBD1. Specimen: peripheral blood. The TCR was taken from a man aged 50 to 60 with COVID-19, enrolled during active disease. CDR3 in DNA: TGTGCCAGCAGCGGGGGACAGGGGGCGACTGGCTACACCTTC. It encodes CASSGGQGATGYTF.